This T cell receptor beta chain was captured by sequencing in a study of T cells after yellow fever vaccination. The wider study: The study sorted EM, EMRA, CM and Tscm memory subsets by CD3, CD45RA, CCR7 and CD95.

The study, taken as a whole, reports: Almost every vaccine-responding clonotype was undetectable in sorted memory subsets on day 0. Within FACS-sorted repertoires, abundant clonotypes contaminating from the bulk population could be present. On re-exposure, the response was weaker but peaked faster, at day 5 versus 15.

The CDR3 length is 14 residues. CDR1 and CDR2 from the germline V gene are SGHRS and YFSETQ. Trimming took off 4 bases at V and 0 bases at J, with 9 bases between the two ends. MiXCR was run by TCRdb on the 5' RACE reads, yielding one entry per CDR3 protein. The sample shows about 30,000 distinct CDR3 sequences, over 5.5% of them seen only once. The clonotype was recovered from a man aged 25-45 years who received the YFV17D yellow fever vaccine. This specimen consisted of PBMCs, either bulk or a sorted T-cell subset (CD4+, CD8+, memory, or dextramer-sorted; not recorded which), obtained on the day of the yellow fever booster vaccination. The chain employs TRBV5-1 and TRBJ2-3, with unresolved D. Written as DNA, the CDR3 is TGCGCCAGCAGCCCCTCAACAAGCACAGATACGCAGTATTTT. It yields the protein CASSPSTSTDTQYF.